This T cell receptor beta chain emerged from a study of blood T cell repertoires in COVID-19. The wider study: Samples came from the United States, Italy and Spain, spanning acute and convalescent COVID-19.

Measured with immunoSEQ multiplex PCR; TCRdb has only the in-frame clones, and not every one. The profile shows about 250,000 clones, over 75% of them singletons. Trimming cost V 4 bases and J 8 bases, with 14 bases left between them. CDR1 is GTSNPN, CDR2 SVGIG, per germline (reference sequence). This CDR3 spans 12 amino acids. The chain carries TRBV30 and TRBJ1-1, with D uncertain. The clonotype originates from a man in his forties or fifties who had recovered from COVID-19. Specimen: PBMCs or T cells enriched from blood (not recorded which). CDR3 bases: TGTGCCTGGACCCTCAGCCGCGGGGAAGCTTTCTTT. This translates into CAWTLSRGEAFF.